This T cell receptor beta chain was retrieved from a study of post-analysis software for immune sequencing data. Every TCR beta cDNA library bore unique molecular identifiers. Roughly 500,000 cDNA molecules were obtained per 1 to 10 million input T cells. TCRdb itself ran the PCR reads through MiXCR, one entry per CDR3 protein. The sample contains about 160,000 distinct CDR3 sequences, 35% to 40% of which appear only once. Germline loops: CDR1 DFQATT, CDR2 SNEGSKA (reference sequence). V was shortened by 3 bases and J by 5 bases, with 11 bases between the two germline ends. The CDR3 consists of 13 residues.

The chain links TRBV20-1 to TRBJ2-1; D ambiguous. Source: blood, taken after autologous hematopoietic stem cell transplantation. This receptor was identified in a girl aged 5-17 years with multiple sclerosis. In nucleotides, the CDR3 is TGCAGTGCTAGCTCAGTAGATAACAATGAGCAGTTCTTC. This gives the protein CSASSVDNNEQFF.